The 21 T cell receptor beta chains below come from one sample, sequenced in a study of immune evolution from preneoplasia to lung adenocarcinoma. This table comes from immunoSEQ multiplex PCR, and its TCRdb copy is limited to in-frame clones, with some not included. The sample has around 7,000 clones, roughly 77% seen once. Sequences were obtained from FFPE minimally invasive lung adenocarcinoma tissue. The receptors here all came from a person between 65 and 80 years old with lung adenocarcinoma.

This clone has only a few counts. The chain has TRBV20-1 and TRBJ2-1; D unclear. Germline loops: CDR1 DFQATT, CDR2 SNEGSKA (reference sequence). The CDR3 length is 11 residues. The V gene lost 3 bases and the J gene lost 8 bases, with 8 bases spanning the gap. The CDR3 DNA follows: TGCAGTGCTAGGGGTAGGGATGAGCAGTTCTTC. This translates into CSARGRDEQFF.

V gene TRBV28 combines with J gene TRBJ1-5; weak D call: TRBD1 (6 bases). The CDR3 consists of 13 residues. The germline V gene has CDR1 MDHEN and CDR2 SYDVKM. CDR3 in amino acids: CASLRDINQPQHF. The CDR3 DNA sequence: TGTGCTAGTCTCCGGGACATAAATCAGCCCCAGCATTTT.

This clone was counted a few times. The chain employs TRBV9 and TRBJ2-1; D ambiguous. Germline CDR1 reads SGDLS; CDR2 reads YYNGEE. The CDR3 has 14 residues. V was shortened by 2 bases and J by 8 bases, with 14 bases between the two germline ends. The CDR3 is CASSVSSQPHEQFF. The CDR3 bases are TGTGCCAGCAGCGTTTCGTCCCAGCCTCATGAGCAGTTCTTC.

The rearrangement joins TRBV5-8 to TRBJ2-2; tentative D call: TRBD1 (6 bases). The CDR3 has 17 amino acids. V was shortened by 0 bases and J by 0 bases, with 12 bases between the two germline ends. Germline V CDR1 and CDR2: SGHTS, YDEGEE. Here the CDR3 reads CASSLDRAFANTGELFF. In DNA, the CDR3 is TGTGCCAGCAGCTTGGACAGGGCCTTTGCGAACACCGGGGAGCTGTTTTTT.

This chain uses TRBV7-9 with TRBJ2-3; D unclear. The germline V gene has CDR1 SEHNR and CDR2 FQNEAQ (reference sequence). The CDR3 totals 12 residues. Between the trimmed V and J ends, which lost 4 bases and 5 bases, there was a span of 7 bases. The CDR3 protein is CASSSVLDTQYF. For the CDR3, the DNA is TGTGCCAGCAGCTCGGTCTTAGATACGCAGTATTTT. The whole variable domain, remainder taken from reference TRBV7-9 and TRBJ2-3, is DTGVSQNPRHKITKRGQNVTFRCDPISEHNRLYWYRQTLGQGPEFLTYFQNEAQLEKSRLLSDRFSAERPKGSFSTLEIQRTEQGDSAMYLCASSSVLDTQYFGPGTRLTVL.

The J gene is TRBJ1-1, the V gene TRBV19; 7 bases are shared with TRBD1. The CDR3 totals 13 residues. V lost 5 bases and J lost 5; bases outside the gene matches: 5. Looked up from germline, CDR1 is LNHDA and CDR2 is SQIVND (reference sequence). CDR3 loop: CASSLGQATEAFF. As DNA, the CDR3 is TGTGCCAGTAGTCTCGGACAGGCAACTGAAGCTTTCTTT.

The J gene is TRBJ2-7, the V gene TRBV11-2; D is uncertain. CDR3 size: 14 residues. Germline V gives CDR1 SGHAT, CDR2 FQNNGV. Trimming shortened V by 1 base and J by 4 bases, and 11 bases separated the two germline ends. CDR3 coding DNA: TGTGCCAGCAGCTTAGGAGTAGCTGGGTACGAGCAGTACTTC. It codes for CASSLGVAGYEQYF. The variable domain in full, completed from reference TRBV11-2 and TRBJ2-7, reads EAGVAQSPRYKIIEKRQSVAFWCNPISGHATLYWYQQILGQGPKLLIQFQNNGVVDDSQLPKDRFSAERLKGVDSTLKIQPAKLEDSAVYLCASSLGVAGYEQYFGPGTRLTVT.

This rearrangement joins TRBV9 to TRBJ1-5; D is unresolved. The germline CDR1 and CDR2 sequences are SGDLS and YYNGEE. V lost 0 bases and J 4 bases, leaving 8 bases between the germline ends. The CDR3 has 14 amino acids. The DNA for the CDR3 is TGTGCCAGCAGCGTAGGAGTAGTTAATCAGCCCCAGCATTTT. Translated, it gives CASSVGVVNQPQHF.

V is TRBV4-3 and J is TRBJ2-3; TRBD1 is a possible D gene (7 bases). Germline lookup yields CDR1 LGHNA and CDR2 YSLEER. The CDR3 extends over 15 amino acids. Between the trimmed V and J ends, which lost 4 bases and 3 bases, there was a span of 14 bases. In DNA, the CDR3 is TGCGCCAGCAGCCGAGGAGGGGGCTGGACAGATACGCAGTATTTT. Amino acid sequence: CASSRGGGWTDTQYF.

The rearrangement uses TRBV15 and TRBJ1-2; 8 bases match TRBD1. Germline V gene sequence: CDR1 LNHNV, CDR2 YYDKDF (reference sequence). This CDR3 has 16 amino acids. The V gene end was trimmed by 0 bases and the J gene end by 7 bases; junction bases not matched to a gene: 10. The CDR3 DNA reads TGTGCCACCAGCAGAGATCTGGCAGGGGGCGCGTCTGGCTACACCTTC. The encoded protein is CATSRDLAGGASGYTF.

Sample share makes this clone medium-sized. The V and J genes are TRBV10-3 and TRBJ2-7; TRBD2 might be the D (6 bases). The CDR3 length is 14 residues. Germline CDR1 ENHRY, CDR2 SYGVKD. V lost 0 bases, J lost 7 bases, and 13 bases lay in between. The CDR3 sequence: CAISESGREEEQYF. For the CDR3, the DNA is TGTGCCATCAGTGAGTCCGGCAGGGAGGAAGAGCAGTACTTC.

The rearrangement joins TRBV4-1 to TRBJ1-1; no reliable D call. CDR1 is MGHRA and CDR2 is YSYEKL in the germline V gene. The CDR3 contains 16 residues. With 6 bases removed from V and 0 bases from J, the gap between germline ends came to 17 bases. The CDR3 nucleotides are TGCGCCAGCAGGCTCCGGGTTGTGGCTCTGAACACTGAAGCTTTCTTT. Translated, it gives CASRLRVVALNTEAFF.

A single count supports this clone. An end of the junction does not agree with germline; a read error may underlie this. The chain is built from TRBV14 and TRBJ1-1; 10 bases match TRBD1. The germline gives CDR1 SGHDN, CDR2 FVKESK. This CDR3 comprises 12 residues. CDR3 sequence (DNA): TGTGCCAGCAGCAAAGAGGGACAGGGGGCTTTCTTT. Protein sequence: CASSKEGQGAFF.

This clone ranks as large. The J gene is TRBJ2-7, the V gene TRBV29-1; 7 bases match TRBD1. This CDR3 contains 14 residues. The V gene's germline CDR1 is SQVTM and CDR2 ANQGSEA. V lost 7 bases, J lost 0 bases, and 9 bases stayed unmatched. The CDR3 reads CSDTGRDSSYEQYF. CDR3 coding DNA: TGCAGCGACACCGGTCGGGACAGCTCCTACGAGCAGTACTTC.

The rearrangement joins TRBV6-5 to TRBJ2-3, with 9 nucleotides matching TRBD2. Per the germline V gene, CDR1 is MNHEY and CDR2 is SVGAGI. V lost 8 bases, J lost 5 bases, and 5 bases stayed unmatched. This CDR3 region has 13 residues. The CDR3 region is CASRGGAVDTQYF. CDR3 in DNA: TGTGCCAGCCGCGGGGGGGCGGTAGATACGCAGTATTTT.

The rearrangement links TRBV11-2 to TRBJ2-7; a possible D gene is TRBD1 (6 bases). In germline, CDR1 is SGHAT, CDR2 FQNNGV. Deletions cut 1 base from V and 1 base from J, with 14 bases between. There are 16 residues in the CDR3. The CDR3 bases are TGTGCCAGCAGCTTAGGGAGTGGGGGCGGATCCTACGAGCAGTACTTC. This codes for CASSLGSGGGSYEQYF.

This rearrangement joins TRBV9 to TRBJ2-2; TRBD1 or TRBD2 may be the D gene (5 bases each). Germline-derived CDR1 and CDR2 are SGDLS and YYNGEE. There are 16 residues in the CDR3. V was shortened by 3 bases and J by 3 bases, with 15 bases between the two germline ends. CDR3 sequence: CASSGWGRIHTGELFF. The CDR3 region has the DNA TGTGCCAGCAGCGGGTGGGGACGGATTCACACCGGGGAGCTGTTTTTT.

The rearrangement links TRBV19 to TRBJ1-1, with D possibly matching TRBD1 (6 bases). Trimming took 5 bases from V and 2 from J, leaving 15 bases between them. The CDR3 contains 15 residues. CDR1 and CDR2 from the germline V gene are LNHDA and SQIVND (reference sequence). The DNA for the CDR3 is TGTGCCAGTAGTTCCCGGACAGAACTAAACACTGAAGCTTTCTTT. It encodes CASSSRTELNTEAFF.

The chain is built from TRBV5-5 and TRBJ2-5; D remains unclear. The CDR3 covers 11 residues. CDR1 and CDR2 (germline): SGHKS, YYEKEE (reference sequence). Trimming stripped 4 bases from V and 3 bases from J, with 4 bases between. CDR3 sequence (DNA): TGTGCCAGCAGCCAAAAAGAGACCCAGTACTTC. It yields the protein CASSQKETQYF.

This clone was seen just once. The chain employs TRBV5-1 and TRBJ1-1, with a possible D match to TRBD1 (5 bases). V lost 0 bases and J 11 bases, leaving 11 bases between the germline ends. Germline V lookup: CDR1 SGHRS, CDR2 YFSETQ. The CDR3 totals 12 residues. CDR3 amino acids: CASSLAGSAAFF. CDR3 in DNA: TGCGCCAGCAGCTTGGCAGGGAGCGCGGCTTTCTTT.

This clone was observed a handful of times. The chain combines TRBV2 with TRBJ2-7; TRBD2 aligns across 14 bases. Trimming removed 9 bases from V and 2 bases from J; junction bases left unmatched: 6. This CDR3 comprises 15 residues. In germline, CDR1 is SNHLY, CDR2 FYNNEI. CDR3 protein: CARGGLAGAPYEQYF. Here the CDR3 DNA reads TGTGCCAGGGGGGGACTAGCGGGAGCCCCCTACGAGCAGTACTTC.